The 3 T cell receptor beta chains given below trace back to one sample, sequenced in a study of shared clonotypes between healthy human individuals. The repertoire was sequenced with immunoSEQ multiplex PCR; TCRdb's copy has only in-frame clones and lacks some. The sample has about 470,000 clones, roughly 77% seen once. The sequenced sample consisted of PBMCs. These receptors originate from a woman in her forties in good health. Some clones in this sample may be carry-over from other donors' samples.

The chain has TRBV2 and TRBJ2-5; TRBD2 matches at 8 bases. The CDR3 consists of 15 residues. V was pared by 8 bases and J by 2 bases, with 10 bases of the junction left unmatched. Germline V gene sequence: CDR1 SNHLY, CDR2 FYNNEI. The CDR3 reads CASELTSGAQETQYF. In nucleotides, the CDR3 is TGTGCCAGCGAGCTCACTAGCGGTGCTCAAGAGACCCAGTACTTC.

The chain recombines TRBV19 with TRBJ1-1; no clear D. CDR1 and CDR2 from the germline V gene are LNHDA and SQIVND (reference sequence). The CDR3 is 12 amino acids. The V and J ends lost 8 bases and 5 bases respectively, with 12 bases between them. For the CDR3, the DNA is TGTGCCAGTGGGCGGGGTTGGACTGAAGCTTTCTTT. Amino acids: CASGRGWTEAFF.

CDR3 DNA: TGTGCCTGGAGTTGGGACGCGCGATGGAGTGAGCAGTTCTTC. Translation gives CAWSWDARWSEQFF. The chain joins TRBV30 to TRBJ2-1, with D perhaps matching TRBD1 or TRBD2 (5 bases each). This CDR3 region has 14 residues. Per germline, CDR1 GTSNPN and CDR2 SVGIG (reference sequence). V was cut by 2 bases and J by 9 bases, with 17 bases left in between.